This T cell receptor beta chain appears in the sequencing data of a study of OX40 agonist ivuxolimab in advanced cancers. The study in broad terms: Ivuxolimab, which targeted the costimulatory receptor OX40 (CD134), was an agonistic, fully human IgG2 monoclonal antibody. Intravenous ivuxolimab was administered to patients every 2 weeks at six dose levels: 0.01, 0.1, 0.3, 1.5, 3 and 10 mg/kg. Among the 52 dose-escalation patients, some 19 had hepatocellular carcinoma, approximately 15 melanoma, 9 renal cell carcinoma and 9 head and neck cancer. A male proportion of 75% to 85% and a mean age of around 60 years, ranging from about 23 to 79, were recorded for the dose-escalation cohort. Patients were allowed to have had prior anti-PD-1, anti-PD-L1 or anti-CTLA-4 therapy, and around two fifths of the dose-escalation patients had been treated with checkpoint inhibitors. Partial responses were achieved by three dose-escalation patients, of whom one had hepatocellular carcinoma and two had cutaneous melanoma. Peripheral TCRbeta sequencing aimed to test whether ivuxolimab altered TCR sequence diversity and caused clonal T-cell expansion. The paper covers the monotherapy dose-escalation part of the phase I ivuxolimab trial, which included N of about 51 patients.

Comments on this clone: This clone's antigen is unknown. No quality values exist for individual bases; no much larger clone is one base distant.

The study at large found these results: On average, CD8+ T cells showed more expanded clones than CD4+ T cells after ivuxolimab. In the 0.1-3.0 mg/kg groups, partial responders were among the patients with the lowest normalized peripheral clonal expansion, particularly in CD8+ T cells. At doses of 0.1 to 3.0 mg/kg, clonal expansion of both CD4+ and CD8+ blood T cells was observed from baseline to week 6. The antigen specificity of the peripheral T cells that underwent clonal expansion was not determined. Low levels of normalized T-cell clonal expansion were also seen in some patients who did not respond.

From its cysteine to its phenylalanine, the CDR3 spans 13 amino acids. Just the 39-base CDR3 DNA is kept, in frame starting at base 1. Reading the germline V gene gives CDR1 LGHNT and CDR2 FRNRAP. Between the V and J ends, shortened by 3 bases and 8 bases respectively, the junction contains 13 bases. To sequence the TCRbeta CDR3 region, genomic DNA was isolated from the sorted cells. TCRbeta CDR3 regions were sequenced using the immunoSEQ Assay. TCRdb limited this immuneACCESS table to in-frame rearrangements with V and J called. A share of clones is missing; checked studies link under half to unresolved V genes, and the rest is unexplained. The sample includes fewer than 65,000 clones, with 88% observed a single time. Approximately 7.2% of the sample is taken by the ten largest. Patients with a history of autoimmune disease or receiving systemic immunosuppression were excluded from the trial. Peripheral blood for TCR sequencing was collected from all dose cohorts at baseline, on cycle 4 day 1, and on cycle 7 day 1. Samples were obtained from an open-label, multicenter, first-in-human phase I dose-escalation trial of ivuxolimab. Adults with locally advanced or metastatic melanoma, renal cell, hepatocellular, or head and neck squamous cell carcinoma were enrolled in the trial. Before TCR sequencing, CD4+ T cells and CD8+ T cells were sorted from peripheral blood as separate populations.

The specimen was CD4+ or CD8+ T cells sorted from blood, collected in a trial of the OX40 agonist ivuxolimab. Recombination linked TRBV12-5 to TRBJ1-2, with an unclear D gene assignment. The TCR comes from an adult with an advanced solid tumor such as melanoma, head and neck, liver or kidney cancer. The DNA is as follows: TGTGCTAGTGGTTTCCCGGAGGGCAAAGGCTACACCTTC. The translation is CASGFPEGKGYTF.